These 23 T cell receptor beta chains were all obtained from the same sample, sequenced in a study of CD8+ T cells in alopecia areata. The authors extracted RNA and reverse transcribed it into cDNA as the sequencing template. Sequencing used immunoSEQ multiplex PCR; TCRdb keeps in-frame clones, though not all of them. The sample has over 150,000 clones, around 59% seen once. Treatment meaning: oral pan-JAK inhibitor, 5-10 mg twice daily. The specimen was CD4+ T cells sorted from blood, collected at week 24, from a patient treated with tofacitinib. Receptor source: a human donor with alopecia areata.

This chain uses TRBV5-4 with TRBJ1-3; 7 bases agree with TRBD1. The CDR3 runs to 15 residues. Trimming removed 3 bases from V and 0 bases from J; junction bases left unmatched: 3. CDR1 is SGHNT and CDR2 is YYREEE in the germline V gene (reference sequence). DNA for the CDR3: TGTGCCAGCAGCTGGGGGACAGCCTCTGGAAACACCATATATTTT. Translating gives CASSWGTASGNTIYF.

V gene TRBV14 combines with J gene TRBJ1-3; unclear D gene. With 4 bases removed from V and 3 bases from J, the gap between germline ends came to 10 bases. The CDR3 loop spans 14 amino acids. Germline values: CDR1 SGHDN, CDR2 FVKESK. This CDR3 reads CASSPRADGNTIYF. For the CDR3, the DNA is TGTGCCAGCAGCCCCCGGGCAGATGGAAACACCATATATTTT. Complete variable domain (other parts from reference TRBV14 and TRBJ1-3): EAGVTQFPSHSVIEKGQTVTLRCDPISGHDNLYWYRRVMGKEIKFLLHFVKESKQDESGMPNNRFLAERTGGTYSTLKVQPAELEDSGVYFCASSPRADGNTIYFGEGSWLTVV.

The V call is TRBV4-2, the J call TRBJ1-3, with D perhaps matching TRBD1 (5 bases). V was trimmed by 3 bases and J by 0 bases, leaving 9 bases between them. Germline-derived CDR1 and CDR2 are LGHNA and YNFKEQ. The CDR3 loop spans 15 amino acids. The CDR3 here is CASSQRGVSGNTIYF. The CDR3 DNA is TGTGCCAGCAGCCAGAGGGGAGTCTCTGGAAACACCATATATTTT.

The V call is TRBV7-9, the J call TRBJ1-4; a weak D match, TRBD1 (6 bases). The CDR3 is made up of 15 amino acids. Looked up from germline, CDR1 is SEHNR and CDR2 is FQNEAQ (reference sequence). The V end was cut by 4 bases, the J end by 7 bases, with 16 bases between. CDR3 in DNA: TGTGCCAGCAGCTCTTCCAGGGGCCCCAGTGAAAAACTGTTTTTT. It yields the protein CASSSSRGPSEKLFF.

The CDR3 loop reads CASSALPALIAKNIQYF. In DNA form, the CDR3 reads TGTGCCAGCAGTGCCCTCCCCGCCCTAATAGCCAAAAACATTCAGTACTTC. V and J are TRBV6-1 and TRBJ2-4; D gene unclear. This CDR3 has 17 residues. CDR1 and CDR2 from the germline V gene are MNHNS and SASEGT. Deletions cut 4 bases from V and 0 bases from J, with 16 bases between.

The gene calls are TRBV10-3 and TRBJ1-6, with a tentative D call TRBD1 (5 bases). Trimming removed 7 bases from V and 7 bases from J, with 17 bases in between. The germline V gene encodes CDR1 ENHRY and CDR2 SYGVKD. The CDR3 runs to 15 residues. CDR3 sequence reads: CAITRDPQGNSPLHF. The CDR3 nucleotides read TGTGCCATCACGAGGGACCCCCAAGGAAATTCACCCCTCCACTTT.

The chain is built from TRBV5-1 and TRBJ1-1; maybe TRBD1 (5 bases). From germline, CDR1 is SGHRS and CDR2 YFSETQ. The CDR3 spans 15 residues. V was trimmed by 0 bases and J by 1 base, leaving 10 bases between them. CDR3 nucleotide sequence: TGCGCCAGCAGCTTGGCCAGGGAGGGGAACACTGAAGCTTTCTTT. Amino acids: CASSLAREGNTEAFF.

The chain combines TRBV6-5 with TRBJ2-5, with a tentative D call TRBD1 (6 bases). V shed 8 bases and J shed 1 base, with 17 bases lying between them. CDR3 length: 15 amino acids. CDR1 is MNHEY and CDR2 is SVGAGI in the germline V gene. CDR3 amino acids: CASSQAGDGQETQYF. CDR3 nucleotides: TGTGCCAGCTCCCAAGCAGGGGATGGCCAAGAGACCCAGTACTTC.

V gene TRBV29-1 combines with J gene TRBJ2-7; TRBD2 matches 11 bases. The CDR3 contains 15 residues. Trimming removed 5 bases from V and 0 bases from J; junction bases left unmatched: 6. From germline, CDR1 is SQVTM and CDR2 ANQGSEA. The CDR3 protein is CSVRLAGPRSYEQYF. The CDR3 DNA sequence: TGCAGCGTTCGACTAGCGGGGCCCCGCTCCTACGAGCAGTACTTC.

The gene calls are TRBV4-2 and TRBJ1-2; D perhaps matches TRBD1 (5 bases). Germline V gives CDR1 LGHNA, CDR2 YNFKEQ. With 1 base removed from V and 6 bases from J, the gap between germline ends came to 12 bases. The CDR3 covers 14 residues. CDR3 region: CASSQAPGDDGYTF. DNA for the CDR3: TGTGCCAGCAGCCAAGCGCCGGGGGATGATGGCTACACCTTC.

CDR3 in DNA: TGTGCCAGCACCGAGTCGGGGGGACGGGAGACCCAGTACTTC. This encodes CASTESGGRETQYF. The chain is built from TRBV6-6 and TRBJ2-5; 7 bases fit TRBD2. Germline trimming cut 7 bases from V and 5 bases from J; bases unmatched to any gene: 10. Per the germline V gene, CDR1 is MNHNY and CDR2 is SVGAGI (reference sequence). This CDR3 contains 14 residues.

This chain links TRBV5-1 with TRBJ2-7; 7 nucleotides align to TRBD2. Germline-derived CDR1 and CDR2 are SGHRS and YFSETQ. Germline trimming cut 2 bases from V and 5 bases from J; bases unmatched to any gene: 4. CDR3 length: 13 amino acids. The CDR3: CASSFLRGDEQYF. The CDR3 coding sequence is TGCGCCAGCAGCTTCCTCCGGGGGGACGAGCAGTACTTC.

A single count supports this clone. The chain is built from TRBV29-1 and TRBJ1-4; D perhaps matches TRBD1 (5 bases). V was pared by 5 bases and J by 1 base, with 14 bases between. Germline CDR1 is SQVTM and CDR2 is ANQGSEA. The CDR3 contains 15 residues. CDR3 residues: CSVSMGVQTNEKLFF. In nucleotides, the CDR3 is TGCAGCGTTTCTATGGGGGTCCAAACTAATGAAAAACTGTTTTTT.

The CDR3 loop is CASGLLGGYGYTF. DNA of the CDR3: TGTGCCTCGGGACTCCTGGGGGGGTATGGCTACACCTTC. The chain has TRBV30 and TRBJ1-2; tentative D call: TRBD1 (5 bases). Between the trimmed V and J ends, which lost 7 bases and 5 bases, there was a span of 17 bases. The CDR3 is made up of 13 amino acids. Germline values: CDR1 GTSNPN, CDR2 SVGIG (reference sequence).

CDR3 protein: CASSSGGQSHQPQHF. Here the CDR3 DNA reads TGTGCCAGCAGTTCGGGTGGTCAGTCCCATCAGCCCCAGCATTTT. The gene calls are TRBV28 and TRBJ1-5; D unclear. Germline CDR1 is MDHEN and CDR2 is SYDVKM. The CDR3 is 15 amino acids. The germline V and J ends were trimmed by 4 bases and 5 bases, with 15 bases remaining between them. The entire variable domain, with the rest obtained from reference TRBV28 and TRBJ1-5, is as follows: DVKVTQSSRYLVKRTGEKVFLECVQDMDHENMFWYRQDPGLGLRLIYFSYDVKMKEKGDIPEGYSVSREKKERFSLILESASTNQTSMYLCASSSGGQSHQPQHFGDGTRLSIL.

J is TRBJ2-2 and V is TRBV4-1; TRBD2 matches 15 bases. Germline values: CDR1 MGHRA, CDR2 YSYEKL. J lost 3 bases, V lost 4 bases, and 12 bases had no gene match. The CDR3 sequence is 20 residues long. CDR3 sequence: CASSRSSGTSGGSYTGELFF. CDR3 DNA sequence: TGCGCCAGCAGCCGATCTTCCGGGACTAGCGGGGGGTCCTACACCGGGGAGCTGTTTTTT.

The chain has TRBV5-1 and TRBJ1-5; 8 bases align to TRBD1. Germline assignment: CDR1 SGHRS and CDR2 YFSETQ. The CDR3 contains 16 residues. The ends lost 0 bases at V and 3 bases at J; junction bases unmatched: 5. DNA of the CDR3: TGCGCCAGCAGCTTGGGGACAGGGAGTTACAATCAGCCCCAGCATTTT. Amino acid sequence: CASSLGTGSYNQPQHF. The variable domain in full, with the rest retrieved from reference TRBV5-1 and TRBJ1-5, is KAGVTQTPRYLIKTRGQQVTLSCSPISGHRSVSWYQQTPGQGLQFLFEYFSETQRNKGNFPGRFSGRQFSNSRSEMNVSTLELGDSALYLCASSLGTGSYNQPQHFGDGTRLSIL.

This clone appeared once. The CDR3 coding sequence is TGCGCCAGCAGCTTTTCTGTCGGGCCGAACACCGGGGAGCTGTTTTTT. Encoded protein: CASSFSVGPNTGELFF. The chain links TRBV5-1 to TRBJ2-2; D remains ambiguous. Germline loops: CDR1 SGHRS, CDR2 YFSETQ. The CDR3 totals 16 residues. V was cut by 2 bases and J by 0 bases, with 11 bases left in between.

The chain joins TRBV30 to TRBJ1-2; D perhaps matches TRBD1 (5 bases). Germline CDR1 is GTSNPN and CDR2 is SVGIG (reference sequence). The CDR3 is made up of 11 amino acids. The ends were cut back, 3 bases at V and 7 bases at J, with 9 bases in the middle. CDR3 sequence reads: CAWRAGFGYTF. The CDR3 DNA reads as TGTGCCTGGAGGGCAGGGTTTGGCTACACCTTC.

The chain recombines TRBV7-2 with TRBJ2-5; perhaps D is TRBD1 or TRBD2 (5 bases each). Germline-derived CDR1 and CDR2 are SGHTA and FQGNSA. V gave up 5 bases and J gave up 7 bases, with 17 bases separating them. The CDR3 has 14 residues. CDR3 residues: CASSPRTTEGTQYF. In nucleotides, the CDR3 is TGTGCCAGCAGCCCTCGGACGACAGAGGGGACCCAGTACTTC.

This clone was detected once. CDR3 sequence (DNA): TGTGCCAGCAGTTACTCGAAGGCCATCCGACAAGAGACCCAGTACTTC. Its translation: CASSYSKAIRQETQYF. The chain has TRBV6-6 and TRBJ2-5; no clear D. V was cut by 0 bases and J by 2 bases, with 13 bases left in between. This CDR3 contains 16 residues. Germline-derived CDR1 and CDR2 are MNHNY and SVGAGI (reference sequence).

The V and J genes are TRBV7-9 and TRBJ1-4; 7 bases line up with TRBD1. The germline V gene has CDR1 SEHNR and CDR2 FQNEAQ (reference sequence). The ends lost 6 bases at V and 5 bases at J; junction bases unmatched: 9. The CDR3 is 15 amino acids. In DNA, the CDR3 is TGTGCCAGCAGATCTGACAGGGAACTCAATGAAAAACTGTTTTTT. Its translation is CASRSDRELNEKLFF.

V usage is TRBV6-5 and J usage is TRBJ2-4; TRBD1 agrees at 9 bases. Germline V gene sequence: CDR1 MNHEY, CDR2 SVGAGI. The CDR3 contains 13 residues. V shed 8 bases and J 8 bases; nucleotides not matched to a gene: 7. The CDR3 is CASRTGGEDIQYF. The CDR3 coding sequence is TGTGCCAGCCGAACAGGGGGCGAGGACATTCAGTACTTC.